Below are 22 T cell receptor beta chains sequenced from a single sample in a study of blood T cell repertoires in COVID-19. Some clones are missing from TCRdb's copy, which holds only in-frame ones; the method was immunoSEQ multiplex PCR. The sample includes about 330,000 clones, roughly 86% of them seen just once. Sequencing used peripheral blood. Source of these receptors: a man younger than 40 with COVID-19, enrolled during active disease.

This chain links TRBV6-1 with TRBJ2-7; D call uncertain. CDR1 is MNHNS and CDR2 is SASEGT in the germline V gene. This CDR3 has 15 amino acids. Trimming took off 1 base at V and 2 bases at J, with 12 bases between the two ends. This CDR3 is CASSEGAGWTYEQYF. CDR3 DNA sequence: TGTGCCAGCAGTGAAGGGGCAGGTTGGACCTACGAGCAGTACTTC.

The DNA of the CDR3 is TGTGCCAGCAGCTATACAATACAGGGGGCTTCTGGCTACACCTTC. It translates to CASSYTIQGASGYTF. The chain is built from TRBV6-2 or TRBV6-3 and TRBJ1-2; 9 bases match TRBD1. CDR1 is MNHEY, CDR2 SVGEGT, per germline. The V gene end was trimmed by 6 bases and the J gene end by 7 bases; junction bases not matched to a gene: 12. CDR3 length: 15 amino acids.

CDR3 nucleotide sequence: TGTGCCAGCAGTTACTCGAAGGTCAGGGGCGACTACGAGCAGTACTTC. It is translated as CASSYSKVRGDYEQYF. This chain uses TRBV6-5 with TRBJ2-7, with a weak D call TRBD1 (6 bases). CDR3 length: 16 residues. The ends were cut back, 0 bases at V and 3 bases at J, with 15 bases in the middle. Germline loops: CDR1 MNHEY, CDR2 SVGAGI.

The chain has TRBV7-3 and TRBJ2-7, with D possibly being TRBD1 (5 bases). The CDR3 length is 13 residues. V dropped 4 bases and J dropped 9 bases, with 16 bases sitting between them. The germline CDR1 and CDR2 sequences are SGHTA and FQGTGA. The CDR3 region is CASSSTGFTGQYF. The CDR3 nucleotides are TGTGCCAGCAGCTCCACAGGTTTTACAGGGCAGTACTTC.

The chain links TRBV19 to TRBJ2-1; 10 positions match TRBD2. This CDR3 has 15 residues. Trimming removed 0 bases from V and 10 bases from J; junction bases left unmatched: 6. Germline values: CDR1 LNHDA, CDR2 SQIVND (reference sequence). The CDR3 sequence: CASSIDRNSGREQFF. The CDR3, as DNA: TGTGCCAGTAGTATAGATAGAAATAGCGGGAGGGAGCAGTTCTTC.

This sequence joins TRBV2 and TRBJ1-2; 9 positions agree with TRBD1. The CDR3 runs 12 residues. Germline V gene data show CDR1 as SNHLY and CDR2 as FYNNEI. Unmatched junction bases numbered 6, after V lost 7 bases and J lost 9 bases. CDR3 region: CASKDRGPSYTF. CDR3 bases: TGTGCCAGCAAGGACAGGGGCCCGAGCTACACCTTC.

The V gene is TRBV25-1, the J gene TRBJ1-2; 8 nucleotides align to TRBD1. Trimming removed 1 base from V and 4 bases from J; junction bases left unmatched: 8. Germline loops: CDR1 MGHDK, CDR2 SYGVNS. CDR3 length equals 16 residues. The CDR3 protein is CASSESRGREAYGYTF. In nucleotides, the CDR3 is TGTGCCAGCAGTGAATCCAGGGGGCGCGAAGCCTATGGCTACACCTTC.

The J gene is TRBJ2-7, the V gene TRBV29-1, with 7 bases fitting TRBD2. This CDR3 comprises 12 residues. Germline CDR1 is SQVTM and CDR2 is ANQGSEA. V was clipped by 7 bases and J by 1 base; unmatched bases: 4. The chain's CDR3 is CSAGLVSYEQYF. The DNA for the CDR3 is TGCAGCGCTGGACTAGTATCCTACGAGCAGTACTTC.

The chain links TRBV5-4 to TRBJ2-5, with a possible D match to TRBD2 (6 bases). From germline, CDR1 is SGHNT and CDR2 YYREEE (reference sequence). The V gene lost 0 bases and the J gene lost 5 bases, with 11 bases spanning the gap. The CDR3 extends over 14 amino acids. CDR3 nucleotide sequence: TGTGCCAGCAGCTTGGGTTTGGGGAGGGAGACCCAGTACTTC. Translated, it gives CASSLGLGRETQYF.

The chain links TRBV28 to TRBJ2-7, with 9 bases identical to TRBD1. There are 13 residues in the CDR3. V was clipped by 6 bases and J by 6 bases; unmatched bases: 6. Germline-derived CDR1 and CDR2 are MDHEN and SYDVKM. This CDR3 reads CASSTGGFGEQYF. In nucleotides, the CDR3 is TGTGCCAGCAGCACAGGGGGCTTTGGCGAGCAGTACTTC.

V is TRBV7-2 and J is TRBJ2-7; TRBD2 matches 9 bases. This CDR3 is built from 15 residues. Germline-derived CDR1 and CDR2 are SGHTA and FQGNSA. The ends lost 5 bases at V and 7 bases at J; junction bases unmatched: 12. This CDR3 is CASSPQAGGAREQYF. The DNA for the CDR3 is TGTGCCAGCAGCCCTCAGGCGGGAGGGGCAAGAGAGCAGTACTTC.

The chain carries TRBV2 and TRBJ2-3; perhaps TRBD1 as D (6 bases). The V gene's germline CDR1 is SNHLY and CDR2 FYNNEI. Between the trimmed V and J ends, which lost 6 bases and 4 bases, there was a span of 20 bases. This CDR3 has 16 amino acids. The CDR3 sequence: CASSLQGISRADTQYF. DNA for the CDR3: TGTGCCAGCAGCCTACAGGGTATCTCGAGGGCAGATACGCAGTATTTT.

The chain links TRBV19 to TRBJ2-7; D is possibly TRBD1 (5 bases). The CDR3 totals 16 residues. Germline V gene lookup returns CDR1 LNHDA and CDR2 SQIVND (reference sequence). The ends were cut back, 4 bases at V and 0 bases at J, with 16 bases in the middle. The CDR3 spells CASSRGQVSYSYEQYF. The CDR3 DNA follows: TGTGCCAGTAGTAGGGGCCAGGTCTCCTACTCCTACGAGCAGTACTTC.

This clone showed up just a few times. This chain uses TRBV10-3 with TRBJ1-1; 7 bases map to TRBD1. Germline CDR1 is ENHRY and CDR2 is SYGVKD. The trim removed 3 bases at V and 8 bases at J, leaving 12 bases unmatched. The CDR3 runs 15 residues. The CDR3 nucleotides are TGTGCCATCAGTGATACCAAGAAGAGGGACAGAGAAGCTTTCTTT. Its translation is CAISDTKKRDREAFF.

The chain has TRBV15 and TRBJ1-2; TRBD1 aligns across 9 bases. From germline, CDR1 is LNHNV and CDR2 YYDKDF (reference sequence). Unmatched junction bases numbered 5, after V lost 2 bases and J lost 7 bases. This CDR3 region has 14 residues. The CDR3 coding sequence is TGTGCCACCAGCAGACCCACAGGGGGCTTTGGCTACACCTTC. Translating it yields CATSRPTGGFGYTF.

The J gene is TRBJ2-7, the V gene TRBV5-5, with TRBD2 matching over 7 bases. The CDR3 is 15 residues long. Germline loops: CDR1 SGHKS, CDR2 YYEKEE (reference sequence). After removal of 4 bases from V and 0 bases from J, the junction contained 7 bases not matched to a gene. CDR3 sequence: CASSTSSGFSYEQYF. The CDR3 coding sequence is TGTGCCAGCAGCACCTCTAGCGGATTCTCCTACGAGCAGTACTTC.

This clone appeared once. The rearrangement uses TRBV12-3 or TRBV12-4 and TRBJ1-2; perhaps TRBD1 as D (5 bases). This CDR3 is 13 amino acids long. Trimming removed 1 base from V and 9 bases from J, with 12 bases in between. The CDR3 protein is CASSLVPGTSYTF. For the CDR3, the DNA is TGTGCCAGCAGTTTAGTTCCCGGGACTAGCTACACCTTC.

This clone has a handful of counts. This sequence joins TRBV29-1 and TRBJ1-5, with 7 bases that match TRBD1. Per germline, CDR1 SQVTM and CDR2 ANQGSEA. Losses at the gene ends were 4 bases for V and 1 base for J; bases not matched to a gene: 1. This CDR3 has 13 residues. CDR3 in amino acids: CSVVQGSNQPQHF. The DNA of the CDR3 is TGCAGCGTTGTACAGGGGAGCAATCAGCCCCAGCATTTT.

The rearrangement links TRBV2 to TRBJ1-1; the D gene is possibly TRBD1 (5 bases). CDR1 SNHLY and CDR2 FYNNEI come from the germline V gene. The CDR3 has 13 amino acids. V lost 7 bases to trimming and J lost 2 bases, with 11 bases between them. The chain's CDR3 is CASTRQPNTEAFF. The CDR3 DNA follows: TGTGCCAGCACCAGACAGCCAAACACTGAAGCTTTCTTT.

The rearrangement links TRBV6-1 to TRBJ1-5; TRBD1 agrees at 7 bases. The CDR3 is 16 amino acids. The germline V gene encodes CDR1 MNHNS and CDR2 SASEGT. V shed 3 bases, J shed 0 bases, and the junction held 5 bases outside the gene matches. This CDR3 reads CASSDGTVDSNQPQHF. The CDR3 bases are TGTGCCAGCAGTGATGGGACAGTTGATAGCAATCAGCCCCAGCATTTT.

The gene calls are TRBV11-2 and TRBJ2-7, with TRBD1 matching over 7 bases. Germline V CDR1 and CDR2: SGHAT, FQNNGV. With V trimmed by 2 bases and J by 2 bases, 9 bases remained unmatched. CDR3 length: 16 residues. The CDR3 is CASSLSWDSGPYEQYF. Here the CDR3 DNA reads TGTGCCAGCAGCTTATCTTGGGACAGCGGACCCTACGAGCAGTACTTC.

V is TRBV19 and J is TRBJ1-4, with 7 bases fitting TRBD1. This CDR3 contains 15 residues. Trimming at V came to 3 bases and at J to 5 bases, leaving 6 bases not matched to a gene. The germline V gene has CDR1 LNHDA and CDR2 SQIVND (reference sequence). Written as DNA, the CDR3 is TGTGCCAGTAGTATGCAAGGGGGCGCAAATGAAAAACTGTTTTTT. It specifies CASSMQGGANEKLFF.